This T cell receptor (beta chain) was found in a study of blood T cell repertoires in COVID-19. Profiled with immunoSEQ multiplex PCR; TCRdb holds only in-frame clones, not every one. The sample holds tens of thousands of clones; around 87% are singletons and the top ten take roughly a fifth. This TCR came from an elderly woman with COVID-19, enrolled during active disease. Sequenced material: peripheral blood.

CDR3 sequence (DNA): TGTGCCAGCAGCTTCTTGACTAGCGGGGGGCCTTCTAGCACAGATACGCAGTATTTT. Translation: CASSFLTSGGPSSTDTQYF. The chain joins TRBV11-2 to TRBJ2-3; 13 nucleotides match TRBD2. CDR1 is SGHAT and CDR2 is FQNNGV in the germline V gene. The CDR3 loop spans 19 amino acids. Trimming at V came to 3 bases and at J to 0 bases, leaving 9 bases not matched to a gene.